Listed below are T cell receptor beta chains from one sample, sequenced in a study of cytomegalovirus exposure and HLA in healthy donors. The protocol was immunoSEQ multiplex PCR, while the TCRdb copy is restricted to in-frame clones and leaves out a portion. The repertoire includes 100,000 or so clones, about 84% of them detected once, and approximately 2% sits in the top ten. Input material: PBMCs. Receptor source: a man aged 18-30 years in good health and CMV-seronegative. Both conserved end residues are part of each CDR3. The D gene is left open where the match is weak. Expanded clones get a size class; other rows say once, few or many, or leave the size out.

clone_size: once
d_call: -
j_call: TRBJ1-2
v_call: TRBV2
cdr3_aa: CASSADSVIGGYTF
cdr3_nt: TGTGCCAGCAGTGCGGACAGTGTGATAGGTGGCTACACCTTC

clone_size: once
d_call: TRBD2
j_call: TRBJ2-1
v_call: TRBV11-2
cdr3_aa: CASSSGRGMVGYNEQFF
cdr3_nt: TGTGCCAGCAGCTCAGGGAGGGGAATGGTAGGCTACAATGAGCAGTTCTTC

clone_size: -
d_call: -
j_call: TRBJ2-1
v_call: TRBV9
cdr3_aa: CASSATGSSYNEQFF
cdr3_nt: TGTGCCAGCAGCGCAACAGGGAGCTCCTACAATGAGCAGTTCTTC

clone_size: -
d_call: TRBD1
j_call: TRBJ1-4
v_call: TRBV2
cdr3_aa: CASSWWTGSNEKLFF
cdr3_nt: TGTGCCAGCAGTTGGTGGACAGGCTCTAATGAAAAACTGTTTTTT

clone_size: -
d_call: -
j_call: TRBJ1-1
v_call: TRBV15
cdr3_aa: CATSRDLGLGTEAFF
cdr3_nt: TGTGCCACCAGCAGAGATCTGGGGCTTGGGACTGAAGCTTTCTTT

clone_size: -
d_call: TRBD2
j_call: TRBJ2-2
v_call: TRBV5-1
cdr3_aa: CASSLKSGGSNTGELFF
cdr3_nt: TGCGCCAGCAGCTTGAAATCGGGGGGGTCGAACACCGGGGAGCTGTTTTTT

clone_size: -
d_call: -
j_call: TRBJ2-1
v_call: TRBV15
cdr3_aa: CATSREVLNNEQFF
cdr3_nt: TGTGCCACCAGCAGAGAGGTCCTAAACAATGAGCAGTTCTTC

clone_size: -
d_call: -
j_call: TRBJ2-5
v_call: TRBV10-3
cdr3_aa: CAISDSFSSETQYF
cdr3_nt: TGTGCCATCAGTGACAGTTTTAGCTCAGAGACCCAGTACTTC

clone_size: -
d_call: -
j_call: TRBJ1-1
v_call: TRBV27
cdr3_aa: CASSFGVITEAFF
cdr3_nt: TGTGCCAGCAGTTTCGGGGTAATCACTGAAGCTTTCTTT

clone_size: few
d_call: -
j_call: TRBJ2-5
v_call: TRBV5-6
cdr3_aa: CASSFAPPGMETQYF
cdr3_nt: TGTGCCAGCAGCTTTGCCCCCCCGGGAATGGAGACCCAGTACTTC

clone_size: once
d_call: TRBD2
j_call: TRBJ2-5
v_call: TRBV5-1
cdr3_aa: CASSLRSSGGQETQYF
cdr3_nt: TGCGCCAGCAGCTTGAGATCTAGCGGGGGCCAAGAGACCCAGTACTTC

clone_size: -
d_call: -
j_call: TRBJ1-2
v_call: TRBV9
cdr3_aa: CASSPRGDLMNYGYTF
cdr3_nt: TGTGCCAGCAGCCCCCGCGGGGACCTAATGAACTATGGCTACACCTTC

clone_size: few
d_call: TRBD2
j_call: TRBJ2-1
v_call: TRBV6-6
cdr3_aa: CASLRTSGGQNEQFF
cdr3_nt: TGTGCCAGCCTAAGGACTAGCGGGGGACAAAATGAGCAGTTCTTC

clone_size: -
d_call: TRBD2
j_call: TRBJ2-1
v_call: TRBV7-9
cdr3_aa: CASSSQKRGESYNEQFF
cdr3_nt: TGTGCCAGCAGCTCACAGAAGCGGGGGGAGTCCTACAATGAGCAGTTCTTC

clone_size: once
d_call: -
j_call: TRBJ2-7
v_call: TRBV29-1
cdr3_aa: CSATGQGPPYEQYF
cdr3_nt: TGCAGCGCGACGGGGCAGGGGCCACCCTACGAGCAGTACTTC

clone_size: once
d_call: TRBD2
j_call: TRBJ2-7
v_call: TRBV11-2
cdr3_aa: CASSPRLAGSSYEQYF
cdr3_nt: TGTGCCAGCAGCCCCAGACTAGCGGGAAGCTCCTACGAGCAGTACTTC

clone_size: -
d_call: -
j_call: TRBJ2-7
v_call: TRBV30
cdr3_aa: CAWSVMGSSSYEQYF
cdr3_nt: TGTGCCTGGAGTGTAATGGGGAGCTCCTCCTACGAGCAGTACTTC

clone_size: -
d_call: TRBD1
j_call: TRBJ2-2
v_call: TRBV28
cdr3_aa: CASSFGSGGTNTGELFF
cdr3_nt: TGTGCCAGCAGTTTTGGGTCAGGGGGAACGAACACCGGGGAGCTGTTTTTT

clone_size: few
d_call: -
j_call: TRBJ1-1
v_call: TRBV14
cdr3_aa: CASSYLSGENTEAFF
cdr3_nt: TGTGCCAGCAGCTATCTGAGCGGGGAGAACACTGAAGCTTTCTTT

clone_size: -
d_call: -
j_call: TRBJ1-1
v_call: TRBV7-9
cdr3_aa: CSSSLQSGTEAFF
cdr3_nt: TGTTCCAGCAGCTTACAGTCGGGAACTGAAGCTTTCTTT

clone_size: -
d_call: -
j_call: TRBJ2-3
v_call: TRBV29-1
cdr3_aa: CSVEGPLAPDTQYF
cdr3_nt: TGCAGCGTTGAAGGTCCCCTCGCGCCAGATACGCAGTATTTT

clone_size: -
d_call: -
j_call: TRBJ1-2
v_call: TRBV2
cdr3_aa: CASSQTVYYGYTF
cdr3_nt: TGTGCCAGCAGCCAGACAGTTTACTATGGCTACACCTTC

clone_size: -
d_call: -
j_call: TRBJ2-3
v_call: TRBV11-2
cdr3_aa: CASSLDRQADTQYF
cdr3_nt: TGTGCCAGCAGCTTAGATCGACAGGCAGATACGCAGTATTTT

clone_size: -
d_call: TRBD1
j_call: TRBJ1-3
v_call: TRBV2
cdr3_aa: CASSPQGAGNTIYF
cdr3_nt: TGTGCCAGCAGTCCACAGGGGGCTGGAAACACCATATATTTT

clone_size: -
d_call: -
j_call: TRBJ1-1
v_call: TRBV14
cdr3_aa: CASSQASYGEAFF
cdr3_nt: TGTGCCAGCAGCCAAGCATCCTACGGGGAAGCTTTCTTT

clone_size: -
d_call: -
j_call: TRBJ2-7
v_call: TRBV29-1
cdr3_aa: CSVHDRYEQYF
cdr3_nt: TGCAGCGTCCACGACAGGTATGAGCAGTACTTC

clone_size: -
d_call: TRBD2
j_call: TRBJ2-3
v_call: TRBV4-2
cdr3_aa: CASSPRLAGTSTDTQYF
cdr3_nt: TGTGCCAGCAGCCCGAGACTAGCGGGTACTAGCACAGATACGCAGTATTTT

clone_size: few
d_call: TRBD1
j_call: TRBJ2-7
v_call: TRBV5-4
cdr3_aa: CASSEDRGHEQYF
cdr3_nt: TGTGCCAGCAGCGAGGACAGGGGCCACGAGCAGTACTTC

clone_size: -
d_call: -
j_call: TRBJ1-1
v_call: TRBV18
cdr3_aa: CASSPNPPGINTEAFF
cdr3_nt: TGTGCCAGCTCACCTAACCCGCCGGGGATAAACACTGAAGCTTTCTTT

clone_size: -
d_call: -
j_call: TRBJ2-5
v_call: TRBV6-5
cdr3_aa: CASSYQTAQETQYF
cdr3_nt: TGTGCCAGCAGTTATCAGACAGCTCAAGAGACCCAGTACTTC

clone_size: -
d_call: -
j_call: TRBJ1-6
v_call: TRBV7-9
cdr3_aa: CASSLGGAGGVSPLHF
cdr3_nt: TGTGCCAGCAGCTTAGGCGGGGCGGGGGGCGTCTCACCCCTCCACTTT

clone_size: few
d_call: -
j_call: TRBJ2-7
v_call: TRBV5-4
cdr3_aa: CASSFRTGYEQYF
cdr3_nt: TGTGCCAGCAGCTTCCGAACAGGATACGAGCAGTACTTC

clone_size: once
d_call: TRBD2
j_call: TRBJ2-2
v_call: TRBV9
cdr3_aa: CASSSTGGGSTGELFF
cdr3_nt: TGTGCCAGCAGCTCAACGGGCGGGGGGTCCACCGGGGAGCTGTTTTTT

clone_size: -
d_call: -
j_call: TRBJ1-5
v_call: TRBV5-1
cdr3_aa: CASSLARGGRPQHF
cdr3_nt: TGCGCCAGCAGCTTGGCCCGCGGGGGCCGGCCCCAGCATTTT

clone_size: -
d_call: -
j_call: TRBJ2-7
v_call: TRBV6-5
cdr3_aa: CASSYPASETFYF
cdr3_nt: TGTGCCAGCAGTTACCCGGCGTCGGAGACCTTTTACTTC

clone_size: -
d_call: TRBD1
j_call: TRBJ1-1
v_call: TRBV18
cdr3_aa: CASSPTGQEGTEAFF
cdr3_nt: TGTGCCAGCTCGCCGACAGGGCAAGAAGGCACTGAAGCTTTCTTT

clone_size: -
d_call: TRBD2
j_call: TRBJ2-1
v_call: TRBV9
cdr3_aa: CASSASGDSYNEQFF
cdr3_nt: TGTGCCAGCAGCGCTAGCGGGGACTCCTACAATGAGCAGTTCTTC